The clone carrying this T cell receptor (beta chain) has just one count. The sample comes from a study of T cell changes during pregnancy in multiple sclerosis. Assay used: immunoSEQ multiplex PCR; TCRdb lists only in-frame clones, some missing. This sample has 40,000 or so clones, with 94% found just once. V trimming: 3 bases; J trimming: 4 bases; junction bases outside the gene matches: 8. This CDR3 has 16 residues. Germline loops: CDR1 MNHNS, CDR2 SASEGT. The clonotype comes from a female donor with multiple sclerosis, enrolled in a pregnancy study. The rearrangement joins TRBV6-1 to TRBJ2-7; 11 positions match TRBD2. The sequenced sample was CD8+ T cells from peripheral blood mononuclear cells, obtained in the third trimester of pregnancy. CDR3 sequence reads: CASSEPGLAAHYEQYF. The CDR3 DNA reads as TGTGCCAGCAGTGAGCCGGGACTAGCGGCTCATTACGAGCAGTACTTC.